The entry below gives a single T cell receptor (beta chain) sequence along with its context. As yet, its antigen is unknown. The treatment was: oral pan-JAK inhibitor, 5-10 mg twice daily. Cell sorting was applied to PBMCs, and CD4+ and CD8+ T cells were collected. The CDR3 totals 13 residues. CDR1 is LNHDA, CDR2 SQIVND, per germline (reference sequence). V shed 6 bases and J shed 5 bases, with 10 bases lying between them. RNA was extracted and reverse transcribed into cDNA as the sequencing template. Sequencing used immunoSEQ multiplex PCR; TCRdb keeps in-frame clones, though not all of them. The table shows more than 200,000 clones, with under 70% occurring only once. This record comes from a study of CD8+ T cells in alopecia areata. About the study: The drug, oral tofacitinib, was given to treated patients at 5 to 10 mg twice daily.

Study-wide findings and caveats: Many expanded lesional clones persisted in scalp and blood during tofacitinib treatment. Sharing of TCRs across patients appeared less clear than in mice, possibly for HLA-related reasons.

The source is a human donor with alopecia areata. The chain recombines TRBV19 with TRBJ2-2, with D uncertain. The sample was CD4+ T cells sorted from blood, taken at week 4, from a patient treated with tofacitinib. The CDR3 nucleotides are TGTGCCAGTAGAACAGCGTTAACCGGGGAGCTGTTTTTT. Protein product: CASRTALTGELFF.